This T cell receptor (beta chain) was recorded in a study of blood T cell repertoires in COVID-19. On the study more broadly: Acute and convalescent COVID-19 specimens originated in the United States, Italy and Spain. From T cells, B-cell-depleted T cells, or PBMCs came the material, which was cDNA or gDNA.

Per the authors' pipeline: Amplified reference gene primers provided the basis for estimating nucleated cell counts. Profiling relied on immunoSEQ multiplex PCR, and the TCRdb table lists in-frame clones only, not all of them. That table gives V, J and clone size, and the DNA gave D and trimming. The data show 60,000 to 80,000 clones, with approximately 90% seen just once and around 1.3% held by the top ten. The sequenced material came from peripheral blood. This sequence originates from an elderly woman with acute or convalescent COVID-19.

CDR3 coding DNA: TGTGCCAGCAGCCCCGGGACTAGTGGAGGCAATGAGCAGTTCTTC. Its protein product is CASSPGTSGGNEQFF. This chain joins TRBV7-3 and TRBJ2-1; the match to TRBD2 covers 8 bases. The germline V gene encodes CDR1 SGHTA and CDR2 FQGTGA. The CDR3 is 15 amino acids. The J segment lost 6 bases and the V segment lost 5 bases, leaving 9 bases of the junction unmatched. Combining the CDR3 with reference TRBV7-3 and TRBJ2-1 gives the whole variable domain GAGVSQTPSNKVTEKGKYVELRCDPISGHTALYWYRQSLGQGPEFLIYFQGTGAADDSGLPNDRFFAVRPEGSVSTLKIQRTERGDSAVYLCASSPGTSGGNEQFFGPGTRLTVL.